Each of the 26 T cell receptor beta chains below was sequenced from the same sample in a study of T cell repertoires in cytomegalovirus infection. A single record per CDR3 protein comes from TCRdb applying MiXCR to the reads. This sample has around 240,000 distinct CDR3 sequences, with approximately 24% found just once. Specimen: CD8+ T cells from PBMCs. Receptors were obtained from a human donor in good health (CMV status not recorded). Some clones in this sample may be carry-over from other donors' samples.

V and J are TRBV3-1 and TRBJ2-1, with TRBD2 matching 8 bases. V shed 3 bases and J 0 bases; nucleotides not matched to a gene: 7. Germline V lookup: CDR1 LGHDT, CDR2 YNNKEL (reference sequence). The CDR3 has 17 residues. The CDR3 DNA sequence: TGTGCCAGCAGCCACCGACTAGCGCCGAGCTCCTACAATGAGCAGTTCTTC. Translating it yields CASSHRLAPSSYNEQFF.

The rearrangement joins TRBV28 to TRBJ1-5; 7 nucleotides agree with TRBD1. V shed 6 bases, J shed 12 bases, and the junction held 11 bases outside the gene matches. Per germline, CDR1 MDHEN and CDR2 SYDVKM. The length of the CDR3 is 13 residues. The CDR3 here is CASSPGGEGHQHF. The CDR3 DNA sequence: TGTGCCAGCAGCCCAGGGGGAGAGGGGCACCAGCATTTT.

The chain employs TRBV29-1 and TRBJ2-7; D may be TRBD1 (6 bases). CDR1 SQVTM and CDR2 ANQGSEA come from the germline V gene. The CDR3 sequence is 11 residues long. Trimming left V 5 bases short and J 5 bases short, with 10 bases between. CDR3 sequence reads: CSVKTGNEQYF. For the CDR3, the DNA is TGCAGCGTTAAAACAGGGAACGAGCAGTACTTC.

This clonotype was seen more than once but under ten times. As DNA, the CDR3 is TGCAGCGTTGTAAGGGCTCCCGTAAATGAGCAGTTCTTC. Translated: CSVVRAPVNEQFF. The V and J genes are TRBV29-1 and TRBJ2-1; D remains unclear. From germline, CDR1 is SQVTM and CDR2 ANQGSEA. The CDR3 covers 13 residues. V was cut by 4 bases and J by 7 bases, with 14 bases left in between.

This clonotype was picked up a small number of times. The gene calls are TRBV20-1 and TRBJ2-5, with 7 bases matching TRBD1. Trimming cost V 5 bases and J 2 bases; bases outside gene matches: 11. This CDR3 spans 15 amino acids. Per germline, CDR1 DFQATT and CDR2 SNEGSKA (reference sequence). In DNA, the CDR3 is TGCAGTGCTCGACAGGGTGAGATCGTACAAGAGACCCAGTACTTC. Protein sequence: CSARQGEIVQETQYF.

This clonotype was seen more than once but under ten times. The V gene is TRBV19, the J gene TRBJ2-1; 13 nucleotides agree with TRBD2. The CDR3 extends over 16 amino acids. V dropped 4 bases and J dropped 6; count of bases not matched to a gene: 6. Germline V gene sequence: CDR1 LNHDA, CDR2 SQIVND (reference sequence). CDR3 sequence: CASSKATSGGINEQFF. The CDR3 DNA sequence: TGTGCCAGTAGTAAGGCGACTAGCGGGGGGATCAATGAGCAGTTCTTC.

The J gene is TRBJ2-7, the V gene TRBV6-2 or TRBV6-3, with TRBD1 matching over 8 bases. This CDR3 is 15 amino acids long. The germline CDR1 and CDR2 sequences are MNHEY and SVGEGT. The V segment lost 2 bases and the J segment 0 bases; nucleotides outside the gene matches: 3. The CDR3 DNA follows: TGTGCCAGCAGTTACCCGACAGGGGCCTCCTACGAGCAGTACTTC. Translating gives CASSYPTGASYEQYF.

The sample holds many counts of this clonotype. J is TRBJ1-4 and V is TRBV4-1; D is unresolved. Germline CDR1 is MGHRA and CDR2 is YSYEKL. Trimming pared 3 bases from V and 0 bases from J, leaving 11 bases between. CDR3 length: 16 amino acids. The chain's CDR3 is CASSHETRATNEKLFF. DNA of the CDR3: TGCGCCAGCAGCCACGAAACACGTGCAACTAATGAAAAACTGTTTTTT.

This clonotype was counted between two and nine times. This rearrangement joins TRBV29-1 to TRBJ1-1; D not resolved. Trimming stripped 2 bases from V and 7 bases from J, with 8 bases between. Germline lookup yields CDR1 SQVTM and CDR2 ANQGSEA. The CDR3 totals 11 residues. The CDR3 nucleotides are TGCAGCGTTGAAAGAGGATATGAAGCTTTCTTT. Translation gives CSVERGYEAFF. Full variable domain (remainder filled in from reference TRBV29-1 and TRBJ1-1): SAVISQKPSRDICQRGTSLTIQCQVDSQVTMMFWYRQQPGQSLTLIATANQGSEATYESGFVIDKFPISRPNLTFSTLTVSNMSPEDSSIYLCSVERGYEAFFGQGTRLTVV.

This sequence joins TRBV24-1 and TRBJ2-3; D could derive from TRBD1 or TRBD2 (5 bases each). Trimming shortened V by 3 bases and J by 5 bases, and 23 bases separated the two germline ends. The CDR3 is 18 residues long. Looked up from germline, CDR1 is KGHDR and CDR2 is SFDVKD. The CDR3 DNA reads TGTGCCACCAGTGATCCTCGAGCGGCAGGGTTGTTCCAAGATACGCAGTATTTT. Its translation is CATSDPRAAGLFQDTQYF.

This clonotype was recorded once. The chain has TRBV20-1 and TRBJ1-2; TRBD1 matches at 8 bases. The CDR3 runs to 13 residues. Germline CDR1 and CDR2: DFQATT and SNEGSKA (reference sequence). The V segment lost 7 bases and the J segment 3 bases; nucleotides outside the gene matches: 7. CDR3 protein: CSVLDRDHYGYTF. CDR3 DNA: TGCAGTGTTTTGGACAGGGACCACTATGGCTACACCTTC.

This clonotype was counted a few times. The gene calls are TRBV29-1 and TRBJ1-2, with D possibly matching TRBD1 (5 bases). This CDR3 is built from 13 residues. Trimming pared 3 bases from V and 6 bases from J, leaving 14 bases between. CDR1 is SQVTM and CDR2 is ANQGSEA in the germline V gene. The CDR3 loop is CSVEAGMHNGYTF. CDR3 DNA: TGCAGCGTTGAGGCAGGGATGCATAATGGCTACACCTTC.

This clonotype was observed once. This may stem from a read error, because a much larger clone lies one nucleotide away. This chain connects TRBV11-1 to TRBJ2-2; 8 bases agree with TRBD2. Germline loops: CDR1 SGHAT, CDR2 FQDESV (reference sequence). There are 16 residues in the CDR3. The CDR3 here is CASSPIAGTNTGELLF. CDR3 DNA sequence: TGTGCCAGCAGCCCTATAGCGGGGACTAACACCGGGGAGCTGCTTTTT.

In DNA form, the CDR3 reads TGTGCCAGTAATCTTTCGCCGGGGAAGGAAGAGACCCAGTACTTC. The encoded protein is CASNLSPGKEETQYF. This chain joins TRBV19 and TRBJ2-5, with D tentatively TRBD2 (5 bases). This CDR3 spans 15 amino acids. Germline V CDR1 and CDR2: LNHDA, SQIVND (reference sequence). V lost 7 bases, J lost 3 bases, and 18 bases lay in between. The full variable domain, rest sourced from reference TRBV19 and TRBJ2-5, is DGGITQSPKYLFRKEGQNVTLSCEQNLNHDAMYWYRQDPGQGLRLIYYSQIVNDFQKGDIAEGYSVSREKKESFPLTVTSAQKNPTAFYLCASNLSPGKEETQYFGPGTRLLVL.

This clonotype has at least ten counts. The V and J genes are TRBV12-3 or TRBV12-4 and TRBJ2-7; D unresolved. Deletions cut 5 bases from V and 5 bases from J, with 10 bases between. The CDR3 is made up of 12 amino acids. CDR3 sequence reads: CASSPDEDEQYF. CDR3 bases: TGTGCCAGCAGTCCCGATGAAGACGAGCAGTACTTC.

At least ten counts were recorded for this clonotype. This chain connects TRBV12-3 or TRBV12-4 to TRBJ2-7, with D possibly matching TRBD1 (6 bases). The CDR3 spans 12 residues. V shed 6 bases and J shed 4 bases, with 10 bases lying between them. The CDR3 DNA reads as TGTGCCAGCAGAATGACAGGATACGAGCAGTACTTC. Translating it yields CASRMTGYEQYF.

This clonotype occurred many times. The chain recombines TRBV28 with TRBJ1-1; 10 bases are a match to TRBD1. CDR3 length: 16 amino acids. Germline-derived CDR1 and CDR2 are MDHEN and SYDVKM. Germline trimming cut 5 bases from V and 4 bases from J; bases unmatched to any gene: 10. In DNA form, the CDR3 reads TGTGCCAGCAGTCCTTTTATTGGACAGGGGGGCACTGAAGCTTTCTTT. Translating it yields CASSPFIGQGGTEAFF.

This clonotype was detected many times. In nucleotides, the CDR3 is TGTGCCAGCAGCTTAGTAATGGGGGCGGGAGATACGCAGTATTTT. Amino acid sequence: CASSLVMGAGDTQYF. The chain links TRBV7-9 to TRBJ2-3; a weak D match, TRBD1 (6 bases). Germline V gene sequence: CDR1 SEHNR, CDR2 FQNEAQ (reference sequence). The ends were cut back, 1 base at V and 5 bases at J, with 13 bases in the middle. The CDR3 is 15 amino acids.

This clonotype was seen at least ten times. J is TRBJ2-7 and V is TRBV7-2; D is unresolved. The CDR3 spans 15 residues. The germline V gene has CDR1 SGHTA and CDR2 FQGNSA. With 1 base removed from V and 0 bases from J, the gap between germline ends came to 10 bases. CDR3 sequence (DNA): TGTGCCAGCAGCTTAGAAGGTATGGGCTCCTACGAGCAGTACTTC. Translating it yields CASSLEGMGSYEQYF.

The chain couples TRBV5-1 to TRBJ2-7; D is unresolved. The CDR3 extends over 13 amino acids. V was clipped by 3 bases and J by 2 bases, with 9 bases between them. The germline gives CDR1 SGHRS, CDR2 YFSETQ. CDR3 nucleotides: TGCGCCAGCAGCTCGACACCCGCCTACGAGCAGTACTTC. Its translation is CASSSTPAYEQYF. The full variable domain, with the rest looked up from reference TRBV5-1 and TRBJ2-7, is KAGVTQTPRYLIKTRGQQVTLSCSPISGHRSVSWYQQTPGQGLQFLFEYFSETQRNKGNFPGRFSGRQFSNSRSEMNVSTLELGDSALYLCASSSTPAYEQYFGPGTRLTVT.

This clonotype was counted only a few times. The chain couples TRBV4-1 to TRBJ2-1; the match to TRBD2 covers 7 bases. CDR1 is MGHRA and CDR2 is YSYEKL in the germline V gene. Trimming removed 5 bases from V and 12 bases from J; junction bases left unmatched: 10. This CDR3 is 13 amino acids long. The CDR3 loop reads CASSSRLALSQFF. CDR3 coding DNA: TGCGCCAGCAGCTCCCGACTAGCTCTATCGCAGTTCTTC.

This clonotype was seen more than once but under ten times. CDR3 bases: TGTGCCAGCAACGATCTAATGAACACTGAAGCTTTCTTT. Translation: CASNDLMNTEAFF. The chain couples TRBV7-9 to TRBJ1-1; D call uncertain. CDR1 and CDR2 from the germline V gene are SEHNR and FQNEAQ (reference sequence). The V end lost 7 bases, the J end lost 0 bases, and 9 bases lay between the germline ends. The CDR3 extends over 13 amino acids. The complete variable domain, with remaining parts taken from reference TRBV7-9 and TRBJ1-1, reads DTGVSQNPRHKITKRGQNVTFRCDPISEHNRLYWYRQTLGQGPEFLTYFQNEAQLEKSRLLSDRFSAERPKGSFSTLEIQRTEQGDSAMYLCASNDLMNTEAFFGQGTRLTVV.

The V and J genes are TRBV9 and TRBJ1-5, with D maybe TRBD1 (5 bases). CDR1 is SGDLS, CDR2 YYNGEE, per germline. V was cut by 3 bases and J by 5 bases, with 9 bases left in between. The length of the CDR3 is 13 residues. CDR3 nucleotide sequence: TGTGCCAGCAGCGAGGGGTACGATCAGCCCCAGCATTTT. It is translated as CASSEGYDQPQHF.

This clonotype occurred a few times. The rearrangement links TRBV20-1 to TRBJ2-5; TRBD1 is a possible D gene (5 bases). With 1 base removed from V and 5 bases from J, the gap between germline ends came to 8 bases. The CDR3 spans 12 residues. Germline assignment: CDR1 DFQATT and CDR2 SNEGSKA (reference sequence). The CDR3 DNA follows: TGCAGTGCTAGAGTAGCAGGGGAGACCCAGTACTTC. It specifies CSARVAGETQYF.

This clonotype was counted many times. The J gene is TRBJ2-1, the V gene TRBV28, with TRBD1 matching over 9 bases. This CDR3 has 18 residues. Germline CDR1 is MDHEN and CDR2 is SYDVKM. Trimming cost V 3 bases and J 3 bases; bases outside gene matches: 12. The CDR3 protein is CASSFPTRDRDFYNEQFF. CDR3 DNA: TGTGCCAGCAGTTTCCCAACCCGGGACAGGGATTTCTACAATGAGCAGTTCTTC.

This clonotype came up a few times. The rearrangement joins TRBV20-1 to TRBJ2-7; 9 bases line up with TRBD2. V gave up 3 bases and J gave up 6 bases; unmatched junction bases: 6. This CDR3 has 13 amino acids. CDR1 is DFQATT and CDR2 is SNEGSKA in the germline V gene (reference sequence). Here the CDR3 DNA reads TGCAGTGCTAGGTCGCGGGGGGGCCCCGAGCAGTACTTC. This encodes CSARSRGGPEQYF.